This T cell receptor beta chain was found in a study of long-term antiretroviral therapy in people with HIV. Regarding the study as a whole: Following ART, diversity rose but still fell short of transplant donor controls. Documentation of ART adherence, viral resistance or therapy changes was absent.

A minimum of one pre-ART and two post-ART PBMC samples existed for each donor. The run of the v3.0 immunoSEQ assay was at survey level. The target of sequencing was about 35,000-50,000 T-cell genomes per sample. Generated by immunoSEQ multiplex PCR, the TCRdb table keeps only in-frame clones and is missing some. Of nearly 25,000 clones in the sample, approximately 80% were seen once. Worth noting for this clone: The antigen is not known.

V shed 4 bases and J 3 bases; nucleotides not matched to a gene: 4. CDR3 length equals 15 residues. Germline V gene sequence: CDR1 LNHNV, CDR2 YYDKDF (reference sequence). This chain uses TRBV15 with TRBJ2-1, with 9 bases fitting TRBD2. The receptor was isolated from a man between 45 and 60 years old with HIV. Sequences were derived from unsorted PBMCs, sampled 3 years after starting antiretroviral therapy. The CDR3 region has the DNA TGTGCCACCAGCACACCAGCGGGAGGCTACAATGAGCAGTTCTTC. It yields the protein CATSTPAGGYNEQFF.